The 27 T cell receptor beta chains below come from one sample, sequenced in a study of response to subunit inactivated influenza vaccine. TCRdb re-analysed the RT-PCR reads in MiXCR, keeping a single row per CDR3 protein. Found here are approximately 520,000 distinct CDR3 sequences, 25% of them singletons; the top ten hold over 1.5%. Specimen: CD4+ T cells sorted from PBMCs, collected roughly 5 days after vaccination. The receptors were sampled from a middle-aged man who received an inactivated influenza vaccine.

CDR3 sequence reads: CASSLGGGGVYGYTF. The DNA of the CDR3 is TGTGCCAGCAGCTTAGGAGGAGGGGGCGTCTATGGCTACACCTTC. This chain connects TRBV7-2 to TRBJ1-2; 7 nucleotides match TRBD1. The CDR3 sequence is 15 residues long. Trimming took 1 base from V and 4 from J; bases not matched to a gene: 6. In germline, CDR1 is SGHTA, CDR2 FQGNSA.

This chain links TRBV4-2 with TRBJ1-4, with D uncertain. CDR3 length equals 16 residues. CDR1 and CDR2 from the germline V gene are LGHNA and YNFKEQ. V was trimmed by 4 bases and J by 4 bases, leaving 16 bases between them. CDR3: CASSRSRAVNNEKLFF. For the CDR3, the DNA is TGTGCCAGCAGCCGGAGTCGCGCAGTGAATAATGAAAAACTGTTTTTT.

This sequence joins TRBV20-1 and TRBJ2-7; 9 bases align to TRBD2. Germline loops: CDR1 DFQATT, CDR2 SNEGSKA (reference sequence). V was pared by 2 bases and J by 6 bases, with 11 bases of the junction left unmatched. The CDR3 length is 15 residues. The DNA for the CDR3 is TGCAGTGCTAGACGCGGGACTAGCAGGAGTGGCGAGCAGTACTTC. This gives the protein CSARRGTSRSGEQYF.

The V call is TRBV5-1, the J call TRBJ2-3; 7 nucleotides agree with TRBD2. The CDR3 consists of 15 residues. Germline loops: CDR1 SGHRS, CDR2 YFSETQ. J gave up 4 bases and V 2 bases, and 7 bases lay outside the gene matches. CDR3 coding DNA: TGCGCCAGCAGCTTTACGGGAGGAAGGTCAGATACGCAGTATTTT. Translating it yields CASSFTGGRSDTQYF.

The V and J genes are TRBV28 and TRBJ1-4, with a tentative D call TRBD1 (5 bases). V was clipped by 6 bases and J by 7 bases, with 21 bases between them. Germline V gives CDR1 MDHEN, CDR2 SYDVKM. This CDR3 has 16 amino acids. CDR3 sequence reads: CASRAKGYPLGEKLFF. CDR3 nucleotides: TGTGCCAGCAGAGCTAAGGGGTACCCCCTTGGTGAAAAACTGTTTTTT.

This chain connects TRBV19 to TRBJ2-6, with 10 bases matching TRBD1. This CDR3 region has 15 residues. The germline gives CDR1 LNHDA, CDR2 SQIVND (reference sequence). Germline trimming cut 3 bases from V and 11 bases from J; bases unmatched to any gene: 7. For the CDR3, the DNA is TGTGCCAGTAGTATCGGAGGGGGGACAGGGGACGTCCTGACTTTC. It specifies CASSIGGGTGDVLTF. Looking up the rest from reference TRBV19 and TRBJ2-6 gives the full variable domain: DGGITQSPKYLFRKEGQNVTLSCEQNLNHDAMYWYRQDPGQGLRLIYYSQIVNDFQKGDIAEGYSVSREKKESFPLTVTSAQKNPTAFYLCASSIGGGTGDVLTFGAGSRLTVL.

This clonotype was recorded a few times. The V gene is TRBV20-1, the J gene TRBJ2-2, with 9 bases matching TRBD2. The V gene end was trimmed by 2 bases and the J gene end by 0 bases; junction bases not matched to a gene: 10. This CDR3 is 18 amino acids long. CDR1 and CDR2 (germline): DFQATT, SNEGSKA (reference sequence). The CDR3 DNA sequence: TGCAGTGCTAGATCGACTAGCGGTGGGCTGGCGAACACCGGGGAGCTGTTTTTT. Translated, it gives CSARSTSGGLANTGELFF.

The chain employs TRBV5-1 and TRBJ1-6; a possible D gene is TRBD1 (5 bases). Germline V gene data show CDR1 as SGHRS and CDR2 as YFSETQ. Trimming stripped 3 bases from V and 8 bases from J, with 12 bases between. The CDR3 runs 14 residues. CDR3 in amino acids: CASSSGTRDSPLHF. Here the CDR3 DNA reads TGCGCCAGCAGCTCCGGGACCCGGGATTCACCCCTCCACTTT. Full variable domain (missing parts from reference TRBV5-1 and TRBJ1-6): KAGVTQTPRYLIKTRGQQVTLSCSPISGHRSVSWYQQTPGQGLQFLFEYFSETQRNKGNFPGRFSGRQFSNSRSEMNVSTLELGDSALYLCASSSGTRDSPLHFGNGTRLTVT.

This clonotype has just a few counts. CDR3 in amino acids: CASSYDASSAYEQYF. CDR3 bases: TGTGCCAGCAGTTACGACGCTAGCTCGGCGTACGAGCAGTACTTC. The J gene is TRBJ2-7, the V gene TRBV6-5; possible D gene TRBD2, 5 bases. Germline loops: CDR1 MNHEY, CDR2 SVGAGI. CDR3 length equals 15 residues. V dropped 2 bases and J dropped 4 bases, with 15 bases sitting between them.

The chain couples TRBV20-1 to TRBJ2-7, with 13 nucleotides matching TRBD2. With V trimmed by 3 bases and J by 7 bases, 9 bases remained unmatched. Germline assignment: CDR1 DFQATT and CDR2 SNEGSKA (reference sequence). The length of the CDR3 is 15 residues. The DNA of the CDR3 is TGCAGTGCTAGTCTGACTAGCGGGAGGCCGTGGGAGCAGTACTTC. Translated: CSASLTSGRPWEQYF.

The table lists this clonotype with a few counts. V gene TRBV5-1 combines with J gene TRBJ2-4; 13 bases line up with TRBD2. The junction had 8 bases not matched to a gene; V was cut back by 2 bases and J by 3 bases. The germline CDR1 and CDR2 sequences are SGHRS and YFSETQ. The length of the CDR3 is 18 residues. DNA for the CDR3: TGCGCCAGCAGCTTAGGACTAGCGGGGGCTAGCGGCAAAAACATTCAGTACTTC. Translation: CASSLGLAGASGKNIQYF. Complete variable domain (other parts from reference TRBV5-1 and TRBJ2-4): KAGVTQTPRYLIKTRGQQVTLSCSPISGHRSVSWYQQTPGQGLQFLFEYFSETQRNKGNFPGRFSGRQFSNSRSEMNVSTLELGDSALYLCASSLGLAGASGKNIQYFGAGTRLSVL.

This clonotype appeared a few times. The chain couples TRBV7-9 to TRBJ1-6; the match to TRBD1 covers 7 bases. Germline CDR1 SEHNR, CDR2 FQNEAQ (reference sequence). With V trimmed by 4 bases and J by 9 bases, 6 bases remained unmatched. The CDR3 loop spans 14 amino acids. CDR3 residues: CASSSVDRSSPLHF. CDR3 bases: TGTGCCAGCAGCTCTGTGGACAGGAGTTCACCCCTCCACTTT. Drawing the rest from reference TRBV7-9 and TRBJ1-6, the complete variable domain is DTGVSQNPRHKITKRGQNVTFRCDPISEHNRLYWYRQTLGQGPEFLTYFQNEAQLEKSRLLSDRFSAERPKGSFSTLEIQRTEQGDSAMYLCASSSVDRSSPLHFGNGTRLTVT.

V and J are TRBV5-6 and TRBJ2-3, with a tentative D call TRBD2 (6 bases). This CDR3 comprises 13 residues. CDR1 and CDR2 from the germline V gene are SGHDT and YYEEEE. Trimming took 4 bases from V and 3 from J, leaving 9 bases between them. The CDR3 sequence: CASSREKTDTQYF. Here the CDR3 DNA reads TGTGCCAGCAGCCGGGAGAAGACAGATACGCAGTATTTT.

This clonotype was recorded a few times. The gene calls are TRBV20-1 and TRBJ1-6; 7 bases are a match to TRBD1. Looked up from germline, CDR1 is DFQATT and CDR2 is SNEGSKA (reference sequence). This CDR3 spans 16 amino acids. The V segment lost 1 base and the J segment 7 bases; nucleotides outside the gene matches: 10. The CDR3 is CSARVPRQGMNSPLHF. As DNA, the CDR3 is TGCAGTGCTAGAGTCCCGAGACAGGGCATGAATTCACCCCTCCACTTT.

The CDR3 sequence: CASSLEGFSEQYF. CDR3 sequence (DNA): TGCGCCAGCAGCTTGGAAGGGTTCTCCGAGCAGTACTTC. The chain uses TRBV5-1 and TRBJ2-7; no definite D call. The CDR3 is 13 residues long. Trimming left V 0 bases short and J 6 bases short, with 10 bases between. Germline CDR1 and CDR2: SGHRS and YFSETQ.

The chain links TRBV7-2 to TRBJ2-3; 7 positions match TRBD2. The CDR3 totals 14 residues. Trimming removed 3 bases from V and 6 bases from J; junction bases left unmatched: 6. Germline CDR1 and CDR2: SGHTA and FQGNSA. CDR3 loop: CASSFARGYDTQYF. The CDR3 DNA is TGTGCCAGCAGCTTTGCGCGGGGGTATGATACGCAGTATTTT.

This clonotype was seen a few times. This chain connects TRBV9 to TRBJ2-5; 7 positions match TRBD1. V gave up 3 bases and J gave up 1 base; unmatched junction bases: 6. The CDR3 has 15 residues. Germline V CDR1 and CDR2: SGDLS, YYNGEE. The CDR3 coding sequence is TGTGCCAGCAGCGCCTGGGACAGTAGCCAAGAGACCCAGTACTTC. Protein: CASSAWDSSQETQYF. The full variable domain, with the rest looked up from reference TRBV9 and TRBJ2-5, is DSGVTQTPKHLITATGQRVTLRCSPRSGDLSVYWYQQSLDQGLQFLIQYYNGEERAKGNILERFSAQQFPDLHSELNLSSLELGDSALYFCASSAWDSSQETQYFGPGTRLLVL.

This clonotype was counted between two and nine times. The chain couples TRBV5-1 to TRBJ1-2, with D possibly TRBD1 on 5 matching bases. Trimming stripped 2 bases from V and 4 bases from J, with 9 bases between. Looked up from germline, CDR1 is SGHRS and CDR2 is YFSETQ. The CDR3 spans 13 residues. The CDR3 loop reads CASSFGDGYGYTF. In DNA form, the CDR3 reads TGCGCCAGCAGCTTCGGGGACGGCTATGGCTACACCTTC.

By share of the sample, this clonotype is medium-sized (0.01 to 0.1%). The chain has TRBV12-3 or TRBV12-4 and TRBJ2-5; 8 nucleotides match TRBD2. With V trimmed by 5 bases and J by 5 bases, 7 bases remained unmatched. The CDR3 runs to 14 residues. In nucleotides, the CDR3 is TGTGCCAGCAGTACCCGGGGGGGCAGGGAGACCCAGTACTTC. Encoded protein: CASSTRGGRETQYF.

The V call is TRBV5-1, the J call TRBJ2-5, with TRBD2 matching 13 bases. Trimming removed 2 bases from V and 4 bases from J; junction bases left unmatched: 5. In germline, CDR1 is SGHRS, CDR2 YFSETQ. This CDR3 is 16 amino acids long. In nucleotides, the CDR3 is TGCGCCAGCAGCTTACTAGCGGGAGGGCCCGGAGAGACCCAGTACTTC. It translates to CASSLLAGGPGETQYF.

This clonotype was counted a few times. The chain combines TRBV6-2 or TRBV6-3 with TRBJ2-7; D remains unclear. Trimming pared 2 bases from V and 7 bases from J, leaving 15 bases between. CDR3 size: 14 residues. Germline-derived CDR1 and CDR2 are MNHEY and SVGEGT. This CDR3 is CASSYSSGTWEQYF. The CDR3 bases are TGTGCCAGCAGTTACAGTTCGGGTACGTGGGAGCAGTACTTC.

This chain joins TRBV5-1 and TRBJ2-1; D is possibly TRBD1 (5 bases). The CDR3 runs to 16 residues. Germline CDR1 reads SGHRS; CDR2 reads YFSETQ. The V end was cut by 3 bases, the J end by 5 bases, with 18 bases between. In DNA form, the CDR3 reads TGCGCCAGCAGCTCGAATCATCAGGGTATCGACAATGAGCAGTTCTTC. As protein: CASSSNHQGIDNEQFF.

This sequence joins TRBV20-1 and TRBJ2-5, with 10 bases aligning to TRBD2. Germline-derived CDR1 and CDR2 are DFQATT and SNEGSKA (reference sequence). The V and J ends lost 6 bases and 5 bases, in that order; junction bases with no gene match: 9. The CDR3 is 14 amino acids. Here the CDR3 DNA reads TGCAGTGCAACCAAGCGGGAGGGCCGCGAGACCCAGTACTTC. Residues: CSATKREGRETQYF.

This clonotype has ten or more counts. The V call is TRBV20-1, the J call TRBJ2-7, with 8 nucleotides matching TRBD1. V dropped 5 bases and J dropped 5; count of bases not matched to a gene: 8. The length of the CDR3 is 13 residues. Germline CDR1 DFQATT, CDR2 SNEGSKA (reference sequence). CDR3 sequence reads: CSASGQGPHEQYF. CDR3 DNA sequence: TGCAGTGCTTCCGGACAGGGCCCCCACGAGCAGTACTTC.

The rearrangement links TRBV6-5 to TRBJ2-7; D gene unclear. The CDR3 covers 15 residues. Per germline, CDR1 MNHEY and CDR2 SVGAGI. Trimming took 0 bases from V and 0 from J, leaving 9 bases between them. CDR3 region: CASSYSSRNSYEQYF. For the CDR3, the DNA is TGTGCCAGCAGTTACTCTTCTAGGAACTCCTACGAGCAGTACTTC.

V is TRBV6-2 or TRBV6-3 and J is TRBJ2-2, with 10 bases that match TRBD2. The germline V gene encodes CDR1 MNHEY and CDR2 SVGEGT. This CDR3 is 19 amino acids long. The V and J ends lost 5 bases and 1 base, in that order; junction bases with no gene match: 13. The CDR3 bases are TGTGCCAGCAGTCCCCTCTATTTTACTAGCGGGGAGAACACCGGGGAGCTGTTTTTT. As protein: CASSPLYFTSGENTGELFF.

This clonotype showed up just a few times. This chain uses TRBV7-2 with TRBJ2-3; D remains ambiguous. Trimming took off 3 bases at V and 5 bases at J, with 12 bases between the two ends. CDR1 is SGHTA and CDR2 is FQGNSA in the germline V gene. The CDR3 has 14 amino acids. The CDR3 here is CASSFGSLGDTQYF. The DNA of the CDR3 is TGTGCCAGCAGCTTCGGCTCCCTAGGAGATACGCAGTATTTT. The complete variable domain, with remaining parts taken from reference TRBV7-2 and TRBJ2-3, reads GAGVSQSPSNKVTEKGKDVELRCDPISGHTALYWYRQSLGQGLEFLIYFQGNSAPDKSGLPSDRFSAERTGGSVSTLTIQRTQQEDSAVYLCASSFGSLGDTQYFGPGTRLTVL.